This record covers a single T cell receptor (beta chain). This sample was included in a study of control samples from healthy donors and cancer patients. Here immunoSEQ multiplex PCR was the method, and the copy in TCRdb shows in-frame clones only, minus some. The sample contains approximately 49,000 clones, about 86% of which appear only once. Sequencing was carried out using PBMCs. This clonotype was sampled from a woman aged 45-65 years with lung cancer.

The CDR3 is CASSMGHNSYEQYF. The CDR3 nucleotides read TGTGCCAGCAGCATGGGACATAACTCCTACGAGCAGTACTTC. The chain couples TRBV5-4 to TRBJ2-7, with TRBD1 as a possible D gene (6 bases). The germline V gene has CDR1 SGHNT and CDR2 YYREEE (reference sequence). Trimming took off 4 bases at V and 0 bases at J, with 11 bases between the two ends. The CDR3 is 14 amino acids.